The 27 T cell receptor beta chains below come from one sample, sequenced in a study of cytomegalovirus exposure and HLA in healthy donors. PCR employed 60 Vbeta and 13 Jbeta primers. Assay used: immunoSEQ multiplex PCR; TCRdb lists only in-frame clones, some missing. The repertoire has about 140,000 clones, around 80% of them found once; the top ten carry around 4.9%. Sequencing used PBMCs. These receptors were taken from a male donor in good health and CMV-seronegative.

This chain links TRBV11-2 with TRBJ1-5, with a possible D match to TRBD1 (6 bases). Trimming took off 5 bases at V and 2 bases at J, with 13 bases between the two ends. The CDR3 length is 15 residues. The germline V gene has CDR1 SGHAT and CDR2 FQNNGV. This CDR3 reads CASSLGAGGNQPQHF. The CDR3 DNA reads as TGTGCCAGCAGCCTGGGAGCAGGGGGCAATCAGCCCCAGCATTTT.

The rearrangement joins TRBV12-5 to TRBJ1-5; D gene unclear. The CDR3 runs 13 residues. Trimming removed 8 bases from V and 0 bases from J, with 8 bases in between. Per germline, CDR1 LGHNT and CDR2 FRNRAP. The CDR3 DNA is TGTGCTAGTCGAGCCTCTAGCAATCAGCCCCAGCATTTT. Protein: CASRASSNQPQHF.

The chain combines TRBV6-1 with TRBJ2-7; 12 bases align to TRBD2. Germline assignment: CDR1 MNHNS and CDR2 SASEGT. The CDR3 extends over 14 amino acids. V shed 10 bases and J 1 base; nucleotides not matched to a gene: 5. The CDR3 region has the DNA TGTGCCACCAAGGGACTAGCGGGTTCCTACGAGCAGTACTTC. Amino acid sequence: CATKGLAGSYEQYF.

To note about this clone: Within the sample, other DNA sequences also encode this same CDR3. The CDR3 DNA follows: TGTGCCAGCAGCTTGAGAGGGAGCTCCTATAATTCACCCCTCCACTTT. This sequence encodes CASSLRGSSYNSPLHF. The chain links TRBV7-2 to TRBJ1-6; D is ambiguous. Looked up from germline, CDR1 is SGHTA and CDR2 is FQGNSA. This CDR3 has 16 residues. Trimming took 3 bases from V and 0 from J, leaving 9 bases between them.

The rearrangement links TRBV13 to TRBJ1-2, with TRBD1 matching over 7 bases. V shed 6 bases and J 6 bases; nucleotides not matched to a gene: 13. CDR3 size: 15 residues. Germline assignment: CDR1 PRHDT and CDR2 FYEKMQ (reference sequence). The CDR3 sequence is CASSSTPGTANGYTF. The CDR3 coding sequence is TGTGCCAGCAGTTCTACCCCCGGGACAGCTAATGGCTACACCTTC.

This chain uses TRBV19 with TRBJ2-1; D possibly corresponds to TRBD1 (5 bases). This CDR3 region has 12 residues. CDR1 is LNHDA, CDR2 SQIVND, per germline (reference sequence). Trimming pared 8 bases from V and 3 bases from J, leaving 8 bases between. CDR3 coding DNA: TGTGCCAGTCAAAGGGGCTACAATGAGCAGTTCTTC. Translating gives CASQRGYNEQFF.

V is TRBV11-2 and J is TRBJ2-3, with TRBD1 matching over 7 bases. The junction had 9 bases not matched to a gene; V was cut back by 1 base and J by 2 bases. Per germline, CDR1 SGHAT and CDR2 FQNNGV. The CDR3 runs 17 residues. The CDR3 loop is CASSLGMGDSNTDTQYF. The CDR3 nucleotides are TGTGCCAGCAGCTTAGGGATGGGGGACAGTAACACAGATACGCAGTATTTT.

The rearrangement links TRBV6-1 to TRBJ1-2; D ambiguous. Germline V CDR1 and CDR2: MNHNS, SASEGT. The V gene lost 6 bases and the J gene lost 3 bases, with 14 bases spanning the gap. This CDR3 has 14 residues. CDR3 bases: TGTGCCAGCAGGAAGGACGGCGGGGACTATGGCTACACCTTC. Amino acid sequence: CASRKDGGDYGYTF.

The table lists this clone with a few counts. The genes are TRBV7-3 and TRBJ2-7; possible D gene TRBD1, 6 bases. Germline CDR1 is SGHTA and CDR2 is FQGTGA. V gave up 5 bases and J gave up 2 bases, with 13 bases separating them. The CDR3 has 14 amino acids. This chain's CDR3 is CASSETGQTYEQYF. DNA of the CDR3: TGTGCCAGCAGCGAAACGGGACAAACCTACGAGCAGTACTTC.

The chain uses TRBV18 and TRBJ2-7; D is undetermined. The CDR3 is made up of 11 amino acids. The germline V gene encodes CDR1 KGHSH and CDR2 LQKENI. Trimming shortened V by 3 bases and J by 5 bases, and 5 bases separated the two germline ends. CDR3 region: CASSPRDEQYF. The CDR3 DNA sequence: TGTGCCAGCTCACCGAGAGACGAGCAGTACTTC.

This clone was observed once. This chain links TRBV2 with TRBJ2-3, with 11 bases identical to TRBD1. V gave up 6 bases and J gave up 4 bases; unmatched junction bases: 3. The CDR3 is made up of 14 amino acids. The V gene's germline CDR1 is SNHLY and CDR2 FYNNEI. The CDR3 DNA sequence: TGTGCCAGCAGAACGGACAGGGGGCCAGATACGCAGTATTTT. Translation gives CASRTDRGPDTQYF. Full variable domain (missing parts from reference TRBV2 and TRBJ2-3): EPEVTQTPSHQVTQMGQEVILRCVPISNHLYFYWYRQILGQKVEFLVSFYNNEISEKSEIFDDQFSVERPDGSNFTLKIRSTKLEDSAMYFCASRTDRGPDTQYFGPGTRLTVL.

V usage is TRBV7-8 and J usage is TRBJ1-1, with D tentatively TRBD1 (5 bases). The germline V and J ends were trimmed by 0 bases and 5 bases, with 13 bases remaining between them. The CDR3 length is 15 residues. Germline V gene sequence: CDR1 SGHVS, CDR2 FQNEAQ. The CDR3 DNA sequence: TGTGCCAGCAGCTTAGCGCTAGGGGCAAAAACTGAAGCTTTCTTT. Amino acid sequence: CASSLALGAKTEAFF.

The chain has TRBV5-1 and TRBJ2-3, with D unresolved. The CDR3 runs to 13 residues. Trimming took 0 bases from V and 2 from J, leaving 4 bases between them. Germline CDR1 and CDR2: SGHRS and YFSETQ. Here the CDR3 reads CASSLDNTDTQYF. The CDR3 DNA is TGCGCCAGCAGCTTGGACAACACAGATACGCAGTATTTT.

The V and J genes are TRBV5-6 and TRBJ2-1; D remains ambiguous. The germline V gene encodes CDR1 SGHDT and CDR2 YYEEEE. V gave up 4 bases and J gave up 0 bases, with 11 bases separating them. The CDR3 is 15 amino acids. CDR3 sequence (DNA): TGTGCCAGCAGCCATCCGGCTAGCTCCTACAATGAGCAGTTCTTC. It specifies CASSHPASSYNEQFF.

The sample holds a few counts of this clone. This chain links TRBV4-2 with TRBJ2-1; D is uncertain. Trimming cost V 4 bases and J 0 bases, with 10 bases left between them. From germline, CDR1 is LGHNA and CDR2 YNFKEQ. The length of the CDR3 is 15 residues. This CDR3 reads CASSLSHPSYNEQFF. CDR3 DNA: TGTGCCAGCAGCCTAAGCCACCCCTCCTACAATGAGCAGTTCTTC.

The rearrangement joins TRBV4-3 to TRBJ2-1; 7 bases agree with TRBD1. The germline V gene has CDR1 LGHNA and CDR2 YSLEER. The V gene end was trimmed by 5 bases and the J gene end by 4 bases; junction bases not matched to a gene: 8. This CDR3 contains 15 residues. CDR3 in amino acids: CASSDDRDSYNEQFF. As DNA, the CDR3 is TGCGCCAGCAGCGACGACCGGGACAGTTACAATGAGCAGTTCTTC.

The chain carries TRBV9 and TRBJ1-1; no clear D gene. Trimming removed 0 bases at V and 4 bases at J, with 10 bases between. The CDR3 spans 14 residues. CDR1 and CDR2 from the germline V gene are SGDLS and YYNGEE. Here the CDR3 reads CASSVGFLATEAFF. DNA for the CDR3: TGTGCCAGCAGCGTAGGCTTCCTGGCCACTGAAGCTTTCTTT.

For the CDR3, the DNA is TGTGCCAGCAGGCCCAGGGGGCTTAGCAATCAGCCCCAGCATTTT. The encoded protein is CASRPRGLSNQPQHF. The chain recombines TRBV27 with TRBJ1-5; TRBD1 agrees at 8 bases. CDR3 size: 15 residues. V gave up 6 bases and J gave up 0 bases; unmatched junction bases: 4. Germline-derived CDR1 and CDR2 are MNHEY and SMNVEV (reference sequence).

The rearrangement uses TRBV5-1 and TRBJ2-7; 9 bases fit TRBD2. In germline, CDR1 is SGHRS, CDR2 YFSETQ. The CDR3 consists of 14 residues. After removal of 4 bases from V and 5 bases from J, the junction contained 7 bases not matched to a gene. In DNA, the CDR3 is TGCGCCAGCAGCCCTCTTGCGGGGGGGGACGAGCAGTACTTC. Protein: CASSPLAGGDEQYF.

V is TRBV6-5 and J is TRBJ1-2, with 7 nucleotides matching TRBD1. The CDR3 is 15 residues long. V lost 5 bases to trimming and J lost 6 bases; unmatched junction nucleotides: 12. Per germline, CDR1 MNHEY and CDR2 SVGAGI. CDR3 bases: TGTGCCAGCAGTACGTGGACAGGAGGTTCCGATGGCTACACCTTC. It codes for CASSTWTGGSDGYTF.

The genes are TRBV5-6 and TRBJ1-2; no reliable D call. V was pared by 0 bases and J by 4 bases, with 13 bases between. The CDR3 runs to 15 residues. CDR1 and CDR2 (germline): SGHDT, YYEEEE. The CDR3 DNA is TGTGCCAGCAGCTTGGGGGAGAGGAGTTCCTATGGCTACACCTTC. This codes for CASSLGERSSYGYTF.

The V call is TRBV2, the J call TRBJ1-2; 12 bases align to TRBD1. Germline V gene data show CDR1 as SNHLY and CDR2 as FYNNEI. V dropped 9 bases and J dropped 3; count of bases not matched to a gene: 5. The CDR3 has 14 residues. CDR3 in amino acids: CARGTGGADYGYTF. CDR3 DNA: TGTGCCAGGGGGACAGGGGGCGCTGACTATGGCTACACCTTC.

This sequence joins TRBV28 and TRBJ1-4; 11 bases match TRBD1. The CDR3 loop spans 12 amino acids. V shed 10 bases, J shed 8 bases, and the junction held 3 bases outside the gene matches. Germline V lookup: CDR1 MDHEN, CDR2 SYDVKM. The CDR3, as DNA: TGTGCCACGGGACAGGGGGGGGAAAAACTGTTTTTT. This sequence encodes CATGQGGEKLFF.

The genes are TRBV7-9 and TRBJ2-1; 9 bases are a match to TRBD2. The CDR3 contains 16 residues. V lost 5 bases to trimming and J lost 8 bases; unmatched junction nucleotides: 13. Germline-derived CDR1 and CDR2 are SEHNR and FQNEAQ (reference sequence). CDR3 DNA sequence: TGTGCCAGCAGCCTACCTGTAGCGGGGGCCCTTGATGAGCAGTTCTTC. It is translated as CASSLPVAGALDEQFF.

This chain joins TRBV7-2 and TRBJ2-1, with a weak D call TRBD1 (5 bases). This CDR3 region has 13 residues. Trimming shortened V by 7 bases and J by 9 bases, and 16 bases separated the two germline ends. Looked up from germline, CDR1 is SGHTA and CDR2 is FQGNSA. This CDR3 is CASKTFLQGEQFF. CDR3 in DNA: TGTGCCAGCAAGACCTTCCTTCAGGGTGAGCAGTTCTTC.

This clone was recorded once. This sequence joins TRBV5-1 and TRBJ1-3; maybe TRBD1 (5 bases). Per germline, CDR1 SGHRS and CDR2 YFSETQ. This CDR3 is 14 amino acids long. The V end lost 1 base, the J end lost 4 bases, and 9 bases lay between the germline ends. The CDR3 protein is CASSLRGNGNTIYF. The DNA for the CDR3 is TGCGCCAGCAGCTTGCGGGGGAACGGAAACACCATATATTTT.

The J gene is TRBJ1-1, the V gene TRBV4-1, with a tentative D call TRBD1 (5 bases). This CDR3 has 14 amino acids. CDR1 is MGHRA and CDR2 is YSYEKL in the germline V gene. V was shortened by 0 bases and J by 4 bases, with 9 bases between the two germline ends. CDR3 DNA: TGCGCCAGCAGCCAAGATCACAGGAGCACTGAAGCTTTCTTT. This gives the protein CASSQDHRSTEAFF.